This passage covers 28 T cell receptor beta chains from one sample sequenced in a study of blood T cell repertoires in COVID-19 (dated by TCRdb to 2019 to 2021). Receptors were amplified or captured by the immunoSEQ multiplex PCR assay. TCRdb mirrors the immuneACCESS table, restricted to in-frame sequences. Some clones are absent from its copies; in checked studies, under half trace to an unresolved V gene, and the reason for the others is unknown. The sample includes 250,000 or so clones, with roughly nine tenths observed a single time. The ten top clones hold 6.2% of the sample. Sequenced input: peripheral blood. These TCRs come from a man between 60 and 70 years old with acute or convalescent COVID-19.

The J gene is TRBJ1-1, the V gene TRBV7-8; D possibly corresponds to TRBD1 (6 bases). Between the trimmed V and J ends, which lost 0 bases and 0 bases, there was a span of 11 bases. The length of the CDR3 is 16 residues. Germline-derived CDR1 and CDR2 are SGHVS and FQNEAQ. The CDR3 DNA sequence: TGTGCCAGCAGCTTAGCGGGGGCAGACATGAACACTGAAGCTTTCTTT. This gives the protein CASSLAGADMNTEAFF. Supplemented by reference TRBV7-8 and TRBJ1-1, the full variable domain reads GAGVSQSPRYKVAKRGQDVALRCDPISGHVSLFWYQQALGQGPEFLTYFQNEAQLDKSGLPSDRFFAERPEGSVSTLKIQRTQQEDSAVYLCASSLAGADMNTEAFFGQGTRLTVV.

The rearrangement joins TRBV5-8 to TRBJ1-5, with a tentative D call TRBD1 (5 bases). Per germline, CDR1 SGHTS and CDR2 YDEGEE. The V gene lost 7 bases and the J gene lost 6 bases, with 23 bases spanning the gap. CDR3 length: 16 amino acids. In DNA form, the CDR3 reads TGTGCCAGCTCGAGGTCCCGCCAGGGAAGAAGTCAGCCCCAGCATTTT. Amino acids: CASSRSRQGRSQPQHF.

This clone was observed once. The rearrangement joins TRBV28 to TRBJ2-7; 7 bases are shared with TRBD2. V was clipped by 9 bases and J by 1 base; unmatched bases: 9. This CDR3 is built from 14 residues. Germline assignment: CDR1 MDHEN and CDR2 SYDVKM. The DNA for the CDR3 is TGTGCCAGTATAGCTAGCGGCACGTCCTACGAGCAGTACTTC. Protein sequence: CASIASGTSYEQYF.

V usage is TRBV6-5 and J usage is TRBJ2-3; TRBD1 matches at 7 bases. The J segment lost 3 bases and the V segment lost 6 bases, leaving 9 bases of the junction unmatched. The V gene's germline CDR1 is MNHEY and CDR2 SVGAGI. This CDR3 has 15 amino acids. DNA of the CDR3: TGTGCCAGCAGCCCGACAGGGATTAGGACAGATACGCAGTATTTT. It is translated as CASSPTGIRTDTQYF.

The chain uses TRBV5-8 and TRBJ2-5; D is possibly TRBD1 (6 bases). Trimming cost V 7 bases and J 5 bases, with 27 bases left between them. The CDR3 sequence is 17 residues long. The germline gives CDR1 SGHTS, CDR2 YDEGEE. In nucleotides, the CDR3 is TGTGCCAGCCCACCTCACACAAAAACAGGGTCTAGGGAGACCCAGTACTTC. Amino acid sequence: CASPPHTKTGSRETQYF.

The chain joins TRBV29-1 to TRBJ2-5; a weak D match, TRBD2 (6 bases). V lost 5 bases to trimming and J lost 4 bases, with 17 bases between them. Germline V gene sequence: CDR1 SQVTM, CDR2 ANQGSEA. The CDR3 covers 14 residues. CDR3 in amino acids: CSVQGGEWGETQYF. The CDR3 DNA is TGCAGCGTTCAGGGAGGAGAATGGGGAGAGACCCAGTACTTC.

The CDR3 DNA follows: TGTGCCAGCAGCTTAAGAGGGGCACCTAGCGGGGGCTTTAAAAACATTCAGTACTTC. It translates to CASSLRGAPSGGFKNIQYF. This chain connects TRBV7-2 to TRBJ2-4; 10 bases are shared with TRBD2. V shed 2 bases and J 4 bases; nucleotides not matched to a gene: 14. Looked up from germline, CDR1 is SGHTA and CDR2 is FQGNSA. The CDR3 sequence is 19 residues long. Together with reference TRBV7-2 and TRBJ2-4, the CDR3 gives the full variable domain: GAGVSQSPSNKVTEKGKDVELRCDPISGHTALYWYRQSLGQGLEFLIYFQGNSAPDKSGLPSDRFSAERTGGSVSTLTIQRTQQEDSAVYLCASSLRGAPSGGFKNIQYFGAGTRLSVL.

The V and J genes are TRBV5-4 and TRBJ2-1, with TRBD2 as a possible D gene (6 bases). This CDR3 has 14 residues. Per germline, CDR1 SGHNT and CDR2 YYREEE (reference sequence). The ends were cut back, 7 bases at V and 8 bases at J, with 19 bases in the middle. In nucleotides, the CDR3 is TGTGCCAGCCCACCAGCGGGCGATTCGGATGAGCAGTTCTTC. This translates into CASPPAGDSDEQFF.

This clone has a single count. The J gene is TRBJ2-2, the V gene TRBV7-8; 8 bases fit TRBD2. The CDR3 consists of 16 residues. The V gene's germline CDR1 is SGHVS and CDR2 FQNEAQ. V trimming: 5 bases; J trimming: 1 base; junction bases outside the gene matches: 6. CDR3 bases: TGTGCCAGCAGCCGAGCGGGAGTGGAGAACACCGGGGAGCTGTTTTTT. It is translated as CASSRAGVENTGELFF.

V gene TRBV2 combines with J gene TRBJ2-7, with 9 bases matching TRBD1. The CDR3 runs to 14 residues. Trimming removed 1 base from V and 6 bases from J; junction bases left unmatched: 4. Looked up from germline, CDR1 is SNHLY and CDR2 is FYNNEI. CDR3 region: CASSEGGQGGEQYF. The CDR3 DNA reads as TGTGCCAGCAGTGAAGGGGGACAGGGAGGCGAGCAGTACTTC. Full variable domain (remainder filled in from reference TRBV2 and TRBJ2-7): EPEVTQTPSHQVTQMGQEVILRCVPISNHLYFYWYRQILGQKVEFLVSFYNNEISEKSEIFDDQFSVERPDGSNFTLKIRSTKLEDSAMYFCASSEGGQGGEQYFGPGTRLTVT.

The chain links TRBV2 to TRBJ1-6, with D unclear. Looked up from germline, CDR1 is SNHLY and CDR2 is FYNNEI. The CDR3 spans 16 residues. The germline V and J ends were trimmed by 6 bases and 0 bases, with 12 bases remaining between them. The CDR3 sequence is CASRGGGSSYNSPLHF. CDR3 DNA sequence: TGTGCCAGCAGAGGCGGCGGCAGCTCCTATAATTCACCCCTCCACTTT.

The J gene is TRBJ1-5, the V gene TRBV30, with D uncertain. Per germline, CDR1 GTSNPN and CDR2 SVGIG (reference sequence). The CDR3 runs to 12 residues. Trimming pared 4 bases from V and 5 bases from J, leaving 9 bases between. CDR3 DNA: TGTGCCTGGAACCAGGATGATCAGCCCCAGCATTTT. Translating it yields CAWNQDDQPQHF.

This rearrangement joins TRBV6-5 to TRBJ1-3, with a possible D match to TRBD1 (5 bases). Germline V lookup: CDR1 MNHEY, CDR2 SVGAGI. The CDR3 contains 15 residues. V was clipped by 8 bases and J by 2 bases, with 16 bases between them. This CDR3 is CASGLRGGTGNTIYF. The DNA for the CDR3 is TGTGCCAGCGGATTGCGGGGGGGAACTGGAAACACCATATATTTT.

V and J are TRBV3-1 (or the pseudogene TRBV3-2) and TRBJ1-4; a weak D match, TRBD1 (6 bases). Germline V gene data show CDR1 as LGHDT and CDR2 as YNNKEL (reference sequence). Trimming removed 1 base from V and 4 bases from J, with 13 bases in between. This CDR3 comprises 16 residues. CDR3 region: CASSQAVPGDNEKLFF. CDR3 sequence (DNA): TGTGCCAGCAGCCAAGCGGTTCCAGGGGATAATGAAAAACTGTTTTTT.

This rearrangement joins TRBV6-2 or TRBV6-3 to TRBJ2-1; 10 bases map to TRBD2. Germline V CDR1 and CDR2: MNHEY, SVGEGT. J gave up 5 bases and V 2 bases, and 6 bases lay outside the gene matches. CDR3 size: 16 residues. The DNA of the CDR3 is TGTGCCAGCAGTTACCCTACTAGCGGGATAGACAATGAGCAGTTCTTC. It is translated as CASSYPTSGIDNEQFF.

This clone has at least ten counts. The CDR3 here is CASKFETGGNQPQHF. In nucleotides, the CDR3 is TGTGCCAGCAAATTCGAGACCGGGGGAAATCAGCCCCAGCATTTT. V gene TRBV2 combines with J gene TRBJ1-5, with D maybe TRBD1 (5 bases). This CDR3 is built from 15 residues. Germline V gene sequence: CDR1 SNHLY, CDR2 FYNNEI. V was clipped by 7 bases and J by 4 bases, with 17 bases between them.

The genes are TRBV29-1 and TRBJ2-2, with D maybe TRBD2 (7 bases). The CDR3 consists of 16 residues. V was cut by 6 bases and J by 2 bases, with 19 bases left in between. CDR1 is SQVTM, CDR2 ANQGSEA, per germline. The CDR3 nucleotides read TGCAGCGTCCAACCCACGGGGGGCTTTAACACCGGGGAGCTGTTTTTT. Translation gives CSVQPTGGFNTGELFF.

V and J are TRBV7-9 and TRBJ1-2, with D possibly being TRBD1 (5 bases). Trimming cost V 0 bases and J 6 bases, with 11 bases left between them. Germline V gives CDR1 SEHNR, CDR2 FQNEAQ (reference sequence). This CDR3 region has 14 residues. The CDR3 DNA reads TGTGCCAGCAGCTTAGCGTTCAGGGAAGATGGCTACACCTTC. It yields the protein CASSLAFREDGYTF. The full variable domain, completed using reference TRBV7-9 and TRBJ1-2, is DTGVSQNPRHKITKRGQNVTFRCDPISEHNRLYWYRQTLGQGPEFLTYFQNEAQLEKSRLLSDRFSAERPKGSFSTLEIQRTEQGDSAMYLCASSLAFREDGYTFGSGTRLTVV.

The chain has TRBV11-2 and TRBJ2-5; a weak D match, TRBD1 (6 bases). V shed 4 bases and J shed 5 bases, with 20 bases lying between them. This CDR3 contains 16 residues. Germline V gene data show CDR1 as SGHAT and CDR2 as FQNNGV. CDR3 sequence: CASSYNFGGLRETQYF. In DNA, the CDR3 is TGTGCCAGCAGCTACAATTTTGGGGGCCTCAGGGAGACCCAGTACTTC.

This clone was seen a handful of times. The V call is TRBV9, the J call TRBJ2-2; 11 bases are shared with TRBD2. This CDR3 has 16 residues. Looked up from germline, CDR1 is SGDLS and CDR2 is YYNGEE. Germline trimming cut 3 bases from V and 5 bases from J; bases unmatched to any gene: 6. The CDR3 DNA reads as TGTGCCAGCAGCGCGACTAGCGGGGCCGGTACCGGGGAGCTGTTTTTT. Amino acid sequence: CASSATSGAGTGELFF.

The CDR3 here is CASSREARAIYEQYF. In DNA, the CDR3 is TGTGCCAGTAGTCGCGAGGCGCGGGCGATCTACGAGCAGTACTTC. V is TRBV19 and J is TRBJ2-7; TRBD2 might be the D (5 bases). The CDR3 is 15 amino acids. The germline V gene encodes CDR1 LNHDA and CDR2 SQIVND (reference sequence). V was clipped by 5 bases and J by 3 bases, with 17 bases between them.

This sequence joins TRBV9 and TRBJ2-3; D gene ambiguous. Germline-derived CDR1 and CDR2 are SGDLS and YYNGEE. V was pared by 2 bases and J by 0 bases, with 7 bases between. The CDR3 contains 14 residues. The CDR3, as DNA: TGTGCCAGCAGCGTCTTCCCGAGCACAGATACGCAGTATTTT. Translation: CASSVFPSTDTQYF.

This clone came up a few times. The gene calls are TRBV7-2 and TRBJ2-3, with 15 bases fitting TRBD2. The germline CDR1 and CDR2 sequences are SGHTA and FQGNSA. This CDR3 has 19 amino acids. V trimming: 5 bases; J trimming: 2 bases; junction bases outside the gene matches: 11. The CDR3, as DNA: TGTGCCAGCAGCGCCTCCGGGACTAGCGGGAGGCTATACACAGATACGCAGTATTTT. Translating gives CASSASGTSGRLYTDTQYF.

The V call is TRBV12-5, the J call TRBJ1-1; a possible D gene is TRBD1 (5 bases). This CDR3 is 15 amino acids long. V was shortened by 5 bases and J by 4 bases, with 17 bases between the two germline ends. Germline V gives CDR1 LGHNT, CDR2 FRNRAP. The CDR3 nucleotides read TGTGCTAGTGGTCGTCAAACCGGGGGTGGCACTGAAGCTTTCTTT. Translation gives CASGRQTGGGTEAFF.

This chain links TRBV6-1 with TRBJ2-4; 7 bases map to TRBD2. Germline CDR1 reads MNHNS; CDR2 reads SASEGT. J lost 9 bases, V lost 2 bases, and 4 bases had no gene match. This CDR3 region has 13 residues. The CDR3 DNA reads as TGTGCCAGCAGTGAAAGTGGGGGGGGCATTCAGTACTTC. Translation gives CASSESGGGIQYF.

This sequence joins TRBV7-9 and TRBJ1-2; D might be TRBD1 (5 bases). Germline CDR1 SEHNR, CDR2 FQNEAQ (reference sequence). This CDR3 region has 15 residues. V dropped 1 base and J dropped 0 bases, with 9 bases sitting between them. DNA for the CDR3: TGTGCCAGCAGCTTAGACAGGCACGCTAACTATGGCTACACCTTC. This sequence encodes CASSLDRHANYGYTF.

The chain is built from TRBV9 and TRBJ2-2; TRBD2 might be the D (6 bases). Trimming left V 4 bases short and J 5 bases short, with 21 bases between. Germline-derived CDR1 and CDR2 are SGDLS and YYNGEE. This CDR3 has 17 amino acids. This CDR3 is CASSLMAGLPETGELFF. CDR3 sequence (DNA): TGTGCCAGCAGCTTAATGGCGGGACTCCCCGAAACCGGGGAGCTGTTTTTT. The variable domain in full, completed from reference TRBV9 and TRBJ2-2, reads DSGVTQTPKHLITATGQRVTLRCSPRSGDLSVYWYQQSLDQGLQFLIQYYNGEERAKGNILERFSAQQFPDLHSELNLSSLELGDSALYFCASSLMAGLPETGELFFGEGSRLTVL.

The chain uses TRBV13 and TRBJ2-1, with 8 bases aligning to TRBD2. The CDR3 totals 18 residues. The germline gives CDR1 PRHDT, CDR2 FYEKMQ (reference sequence). Unmatched junction bases numbered 19, after V lost 5 bases and J lost 7 bases. The CDR3 here is CASSPSPHSGKEMNEQFF. The CDR3 region has the DNA TGTGCCAGCAGCCCGTCACCGCATAGCGGGAAAGAGATGAATGAGCAGTTCTTC.